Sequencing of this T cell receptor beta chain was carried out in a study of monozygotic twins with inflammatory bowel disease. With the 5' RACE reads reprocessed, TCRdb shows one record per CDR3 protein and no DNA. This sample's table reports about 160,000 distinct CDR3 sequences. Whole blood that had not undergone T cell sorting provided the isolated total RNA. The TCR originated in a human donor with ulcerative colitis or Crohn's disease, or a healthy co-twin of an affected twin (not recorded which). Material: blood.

This CDR3 reads CASRGWDSGANVLTF. This chain uses TRBV12-3 or TRBV12-4 with TRBJ2-6. The CDR3 has 15 residues.